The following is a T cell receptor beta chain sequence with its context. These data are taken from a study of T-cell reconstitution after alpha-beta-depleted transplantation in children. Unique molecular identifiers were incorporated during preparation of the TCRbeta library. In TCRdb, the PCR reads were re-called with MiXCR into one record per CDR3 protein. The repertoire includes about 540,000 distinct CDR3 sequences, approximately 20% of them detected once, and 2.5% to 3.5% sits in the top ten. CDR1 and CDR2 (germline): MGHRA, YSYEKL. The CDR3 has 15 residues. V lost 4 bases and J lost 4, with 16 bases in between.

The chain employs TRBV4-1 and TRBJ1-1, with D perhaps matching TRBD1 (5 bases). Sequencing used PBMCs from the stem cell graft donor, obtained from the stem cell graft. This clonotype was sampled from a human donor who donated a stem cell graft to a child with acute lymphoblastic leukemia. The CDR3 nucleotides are TGCGCCAGCAGCCCTGAACAGGCCGCCGGCACTGAAGCTTTCTTT. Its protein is CASSPEQAAGTEAFF.